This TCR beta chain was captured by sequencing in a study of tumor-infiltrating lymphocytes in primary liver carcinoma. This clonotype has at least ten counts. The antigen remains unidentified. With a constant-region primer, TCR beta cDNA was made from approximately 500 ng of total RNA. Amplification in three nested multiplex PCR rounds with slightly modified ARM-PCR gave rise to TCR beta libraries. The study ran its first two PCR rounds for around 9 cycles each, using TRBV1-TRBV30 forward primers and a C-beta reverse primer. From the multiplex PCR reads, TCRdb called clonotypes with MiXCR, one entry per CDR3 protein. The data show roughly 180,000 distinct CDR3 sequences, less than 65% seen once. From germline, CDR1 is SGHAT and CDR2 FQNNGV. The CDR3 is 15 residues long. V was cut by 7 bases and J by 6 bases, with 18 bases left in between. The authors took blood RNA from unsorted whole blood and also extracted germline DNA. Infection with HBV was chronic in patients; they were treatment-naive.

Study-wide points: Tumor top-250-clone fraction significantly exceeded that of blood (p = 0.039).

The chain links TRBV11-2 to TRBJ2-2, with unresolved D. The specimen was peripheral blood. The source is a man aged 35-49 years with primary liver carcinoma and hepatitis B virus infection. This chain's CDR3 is CASTPTHGSAGELFF. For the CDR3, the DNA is TGTGCCAGCACCCCGACCCACGGGTCTGCCGGGGAGCTGTTTTTT.